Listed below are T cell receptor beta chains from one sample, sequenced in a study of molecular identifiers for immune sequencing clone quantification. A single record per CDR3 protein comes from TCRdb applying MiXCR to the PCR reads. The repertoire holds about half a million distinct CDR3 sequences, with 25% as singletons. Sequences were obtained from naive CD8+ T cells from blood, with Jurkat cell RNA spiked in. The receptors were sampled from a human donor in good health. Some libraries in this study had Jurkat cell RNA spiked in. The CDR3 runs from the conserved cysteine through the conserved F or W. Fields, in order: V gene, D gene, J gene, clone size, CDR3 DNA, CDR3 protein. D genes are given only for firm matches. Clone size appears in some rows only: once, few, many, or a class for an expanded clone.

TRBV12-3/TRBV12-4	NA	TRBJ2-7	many	TGTGCCAGCAGTTTAAGCGAGCAGTACTTC	CASSLSEQYF
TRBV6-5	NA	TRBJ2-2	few	TGTGCCAGCAGTTACGGCAGGAGGGGGCATGAGGAGCTGTTTTTT	CASSYGRRGHEELFF
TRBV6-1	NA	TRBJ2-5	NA	TGTGCCAGCAGTGAATGGTGGTCAGAACGAGAGACCCAGTACTTC	CASSEWWSERETQYF
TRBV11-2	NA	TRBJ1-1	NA	NA	CASSPTFAGGADTETFF
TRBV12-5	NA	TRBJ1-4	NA	TGTGCTAGTGGGGCGGCTGAAAAACTGCTTTTT	CASGAAEKLLF
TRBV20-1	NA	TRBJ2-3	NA	TGCAGTGCTGGGGGACAAACGCCCCTCCCCGCAGATACGCAGTATTTT	CSAGGQTPLPADTQYF
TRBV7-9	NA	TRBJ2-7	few	TGTGCCAGCAGCCCCCCAGGGGCAGGGGTTGTACACGAGCAGTACTTC	CASSPPGAGVVHEQYF
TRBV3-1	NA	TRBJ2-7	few	TGTGCCAGCAGCCAAGTTGAGGGGCCCTCCTACGAGCAGTACTTC	CASSQVEGPSYEQYF
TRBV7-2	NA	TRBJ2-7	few	TGTGCCAGCAGCCCCTGGGGGAGGCCCGCCTACGAGCAGTACTTC	CASSPWGRPAYEQYF
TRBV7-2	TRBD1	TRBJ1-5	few	TGTGCCAGCAGCCCGGGGGCTGGGACAGAATGGCAGCCCCAGCATTTT	CASSPGAGTEWQPQHF
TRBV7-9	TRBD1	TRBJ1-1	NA	TGTGCCAGCAGCGGACAGGGGGCTACGAACACTGAAGCTTTCTTT	CASSGQGATNTEAFF
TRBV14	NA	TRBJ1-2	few	TGTGCCAGCAGCCAAGATGCTGGGGGGCGTAACTATGGCTACACCTTC	CASSQDAGGRNYGYTF
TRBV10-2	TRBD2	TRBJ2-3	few	TGCGCCAGCAGTGCTGCACTAGCGGGAGATACGCAGTATTTT	CASSAALAGDTQYF
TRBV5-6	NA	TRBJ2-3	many	TGTGCCAGCAGCGGACCCACAGATACGCAGTATTTT	CASSGPTDTQYF
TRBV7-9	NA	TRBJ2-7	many	TGTGCCAGCAGTGGACCCAACTCCTACGAGCAGTACTTC	CASSGPNSYEQYF
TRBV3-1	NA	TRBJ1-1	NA	TGTGCCAGCAGCCAATGGGGGCCGGCGGGGGACACTGAAGCTTTCTTT	CASSQWGPAGDTEAFF
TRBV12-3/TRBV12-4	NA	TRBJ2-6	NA	TGTGCCAGCAGTTTTGCGGGGCCTGGGGCCAACGTCCTGACTTTC	CASSFAGPGANVLTF